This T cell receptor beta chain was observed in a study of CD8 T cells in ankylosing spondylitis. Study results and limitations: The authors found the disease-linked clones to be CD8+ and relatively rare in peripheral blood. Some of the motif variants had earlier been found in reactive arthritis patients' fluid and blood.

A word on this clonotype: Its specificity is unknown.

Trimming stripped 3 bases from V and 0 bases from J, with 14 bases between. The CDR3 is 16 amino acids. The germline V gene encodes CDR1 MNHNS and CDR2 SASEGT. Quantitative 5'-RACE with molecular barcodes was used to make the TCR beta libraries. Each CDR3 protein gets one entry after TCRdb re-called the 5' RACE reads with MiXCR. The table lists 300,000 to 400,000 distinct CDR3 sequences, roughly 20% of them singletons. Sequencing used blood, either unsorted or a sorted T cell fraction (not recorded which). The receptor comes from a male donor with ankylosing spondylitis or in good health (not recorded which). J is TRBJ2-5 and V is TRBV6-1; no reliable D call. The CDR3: CASSDGKGWYQETQYF. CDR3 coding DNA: TGTGCCAGCAGTGATGGGAAGGGATGGTACCAAGAGACCCAGTACTTC.